The clone carrying this T cell receptor (beta chain) was seen ten or more times. The data originate from a study of patients and donors after allogeneic stem cell transplantation. TCRdb re-called the RT-PCR reads through MiXCR, storing one row per CDR3 protein. The table includes 150,000 to 250,000 distinct CDR3 sequences, 41% detected once. Germline loops: CDR1 SGHRS, CDR2 YFSETQ. V was cut by 4 bases and J by 0 bases, with 11 bases left in between. This CDR3 is 15 amino acids long. Sequences were obtained from blood, either unsorted or a sorted T cell fraction (not recorded which). This receptor was taken from a human donor who was either an allogeneic HSCT recipient or a stem cell or donor lymphocyte infusion donor (not recorded which). It is not recorded whose cells these are; they may come from a transplant donor. This chain connects TRBV5-1 to TRBJ1-3; D remains ambiguous. The DNA for the CDR3 is TGCGCCAGCAGCAGTGTACCAGGCTCTGGAAACACCATATATTTT. It codes for CASSSVPGSGNTIYF. The whole variable domain, filled in from reference TRBV5-1 and TRBJ1-3, reads KAGVTQTPRYLIKTRGQQVTLSCSPISGHRSVSWYQQTPGQGLQFLFEYFSETQRNKGNFPGRFSGRQFSNSRSEMNVSTLELGDSALYLCASSSVPGSGNTIYFGEGSWLTVV.